The 30 T cell receptor beta chains in this list originate from one sample, sequenced in a study of shared clonotypes between healthy human individuals. This table comes from immunoSEQ multiplex PCR, and its TCRdb copy is limited to in-frame clones, with some not included. The sample consists of roughly 1,000,000 clones, around 82% of them appearing once. Sequencing input: memory CD4+ T cells from PBMCs. The subset here: CD45RA-negative fraction. Receptors originate from a man aged 18 to 30 in good health. Some clones in this sample may be carry-over from other donors' samples.

This chain connects TRBV28 to TRBJ2-1; 9 nucleotides agree with TRBD2. The CDR3 contains 15 residues. V lost 6 bases to trimming and J lost 5 bases; unmatched junction nucleotides: 8. Germline loops: CDR1 MDHEN, CDR2 SYDVKM. In nucleotides, the CDR3 is TGTGCCAGCAGCCCGTTGGTAGCGGGAGACAATGAGCAGTTCTTC. Translation gives CASSPLVAGDNEQFF.

The rearrangement joins TRBV25-1 to TRBJ2-3; no clear D. Germline lookup yields CDR1 MGHDK and CDR2 SYGVNS. The CDR3 consists of 13 residues. Deletions cut 2 bases from V and 1 base from J, with 4 bases between. The CDR3 DNA follows: TGTGCCAGCAGTGAAGGTGGCACAGATACGCAGTATTTT. It codes for CASSEGGTDTQYF.

The V call is TRBV5-1, the J call TRBJ2-3, with D perhaps matching TRBD1 or TRBD2 (6 bases each). CDR1 and CDR2 (germline): SGHRS, YFSETQ. With 4 bases removed from V and 2 bases from J, the gap between germline ends came to 14 bases. The CDR3 has 15 amino acids. In DNA, the CDR3 is TGCGCCAGCAGCCTCTTGGGGGGCGACACAGATACGCAGTATTTT. Protein product: CASSLLGGDTDTQYF.

This clone was seen more than once but under ten times. The chain employs TRBV4-2 and TRBJ1-3; 7 positions agree with TRBD1. Germline V lookup: CDR1 LGHNA, CDR2 YNFKEQ. V shed 0 bases, J shed 2 bases, and the junction held 10 bases outside the gene matches. This CDR3 has 18 residues. The CDR3 DNA reads TGTGCCAGCAGCCAAGATCCCGGCCCGGGGACAGCTGGAAACACCATATATTTT. This encodes CASSQDPGPGTAGNTIYF.

In this sample, this clone turned up a few times. This sequence joins TRBV6-5 and TRBJ1-1; D unresolved. With 2 bases removed from V and 3 bases from J, the gap between germline ends came to 7 bases. Looked up from germline, CDR1 is MNHEY and CDR2 is SVGAGI. The CDR3 consists of 13 residues. In DNA, the CDR3 is TGTGCCAGCAGTTACAAGGAAGACACTGAAGCTTTCTTT. It is translated as CASSYKEDTEAFF.

As regards this clone: The sample holds other DNA sequences that translate to the same CDR3. The chain joins TRBV9 to TRBJ2-3, with no clear D. CDR3 length equals 12 residues. V lost 3 bases and J lost 2, with 4 bases in between. Germline CDR1 and CDR2: SGDLS and YYNGEE. CDR3 sequence (DNA): TGTGCCAGCAGCGCAGCCACAGATACGCAGTATTTT. Amino acid sequence: CASSAATDTQYF.

This clone was picked up many times. The same CDR3 arises from other DNA sequences in this sample as well. The rearrangement uses TRBV5-1 and TRBJ2-5; D not certain. CDR1 and CDR2 from the germline V gene are SGHRS and YFSETQ. The CDR3 length is 13 residues. Trimming took 0 bases from V and 1 from J, leaving 4 bases between them. The chain's CDR3 is CASSLAVQETQYF. The DNA of the CDR3 is TGCGCCAGCAGCTTGGCAGTCCAAGAGACCCAGTACTTC. Using reference TRBV5-1 and TRBJ2-5 for the parts outside the CDR3, the full variable domain is KAGVTQTPRYLIKTRGQQVTLSCSPISGHRSVSWYQQTPGQGLQFLFEYFSETQRNKGNFPGRFSGRQFSNSRSEMNVSTLELGDSALYLCASSLAVQETQYFGPGTRLLVL.

The chain has TRBV11-2 and TRBJ2-3; possible D gene TRBD2, 5 bases. The CDR3 contains 17 residues. V lost 4 bases and J lost 6, with 23 bases in between. Germline values: CDR1 SGHAT, CDR2 FQNNGV. CDR3 coding DNA: TGTGCCAGCAGCTACCCCGTGAGGGCCCTGGTATCGGATACGCAGTATTTT. This encodes CASSYPVRALVSDTQYF.

This clone was found once. V usage is TRBV6-1 and J usage is TRBJ2-7; D call uncertain. Trimming took 7 bases from V and 0 from J, leaving 13 bases between them. The length of the CDR3 is 14 residues. The germline V gene has CDR1 MNHNS and CDR2 SASEGT. CDR3 DNA: TGTGCCAGCACCTTCTCCGGAAGCTCCTACGAGCAGTACTTC. It codes for CASTFSGSSYEQYF.

The CDR3 loop reads CASSQAGDRTDTQYF. The DNA for the CDR3 is TGTGCCAGCAGCCAGGCTGGGGACAGAACAGATACGCAGTATTTT. V usage is TRBV4-2 and J usage is TRBJ2-3; TRBD1 agrees at 7 bases. J was trimmed by 3 bases and V by 3 bases; bases with no gene match: 6. Germline V gene sequence: CDR1 LGHNA, CDR2 YNFKEQ. This CDR3 comprises 15 residues.

This clone has more than one count but fewer than ten. The chain has TRBV7-2 and TRBJ1-2; D remains unclear. Trimming removed 3 bases from V and 8 bases from J, with 13 bases in between. The CDR3 runs to 13 residues. From germline, CDR1 is SGHTA and CDR2 FQGNSA. CDR3 sequence reads: CASSFSNAGGYTF. The CDR3 bases are TGTGCCAGCAGCTTTAGTAACGCTGGCGGCTACACCTTC.

There are a few counts of this clone. The CDR3 protein is CASSSLGTSGTGELFF. In nucleotides, the CDR3 is TGTGCCAGCAGCTCCCTCGGGACTAGCGGGACCGGGGAGCTGTTTTTT. This chain uses TRBV7-9 with TRBJ2-2, with 12 bases identical to TRBD2. This CDR3 is built from 16 residues. V was pared by 4 bases and J by 5 bases, with 5 bases of the junction left unmatched. Germline V gene sequence: CDR1 SEHNR, CDR2 FQNEAQ (reference sequence).

This chain joins TRBV5-6 and TRBJ1-2; D is uncertain. Germline V gene lookup returns CDR1 SGHDT and CDR2 YYEEEE. CDR3 length: 13 amino acids. Trimming cost V 3 bases and J 0 bases, with 6 bases left between them. CDR3 protein: CASSSGPNYGYTF. CDR3 sequence (DNA): TGTGCCAGCAGCTCGGGTCCTAACTATGGCTACACCTTC. Complete variable domain (other parts from reference TRBV5-6 and TRBJ1-2): DAGVTQSPTHLIKTRGQQVTLRCSPKSGHDTVSWYQQALGQGPQFIFQYYEEEERQRGNFPDRFSGHQFPNYSSELNVNALLLGDSALYLCASSSGPNYGYTFGSGTRLTVV.

The J gene is TRBJ2-2, the V gene TRBV18, with D hard to call. Trimming left V 6 bases short and J 5 bases short, with 10 bases between. The CDR3 is made up of 13 amino acids. Germline-derived CDR1 and CDR2 are KGHSH and LQKENI. The DNA of the CDR3 is TGTGCCAGCTCTCTAAATCCAACCGGGGAGCTGTTTTTT. This sequence encodes CASSLNPTGELFF.

V usage is TRBV5-6 and J usage is TRBJ2-5; 7 bases are shared with TRBD1. Trimming removed 4 bases from V and 4 bases from J; junction bases left unmatched: 4. The length of the CDR3 is 13 residues. Looked up from germline, CDR1 is SGHDT and CDR2 is YYEEEE. The CDR3 DNA is TGTGCCAGCAGCCTAGGACAGGCAGAGACCCAGTACTTC. Translated, it gives CASSLGQAETQYF.

The chain is built from TRBV29-1 and TRBJ1-4; no clear D gene. V lost 5 bases, J lost 4 bases, and 5 bases lay in between. Looked up from germline, CDR1 is SQVTM and CDR2 is ANQGSEA. There are 11 residues in the CDR3. The CDR3 spells CSVRRNEKLFF. The DNA of the CDR3 is TGCAGCGTTAGGCGTAATGAAAAACTGTTTTTT.

J is TRBJ2-2 and V is TRBV15; D is unresolved. Germline V gene data show CDR1 as LNHNV and CDR2 as YYDKDF (reference sequence). This CDR3 region has 14 residues. Trimming pared 1 base from V and 3 bases from J, leaving 6 bases between. The CDR3 region is CATSRVVDTGELFF. CDR3 nucleotide sequence: TGTGCCACCAGCAGAGTGGTGGACACCGGGGAGCTGTTTTTT. The entire variable domain, with the rest obtained from reference TRBV15 and TRBJ2-2, is as follows: DAMVIQNPRYQVTQFGKPVTLSCSQTLNHNVMYWYQQKSSQAPKLLFHYYDKDFNNEADTPDNFQSRRPNTSFCFLDIRSPGLGDTAMYLCATSRVVDTGELFFGEGSRLTVL.

V and J are TRBV6-5 and TRBJ1-1; tentatively, D is TRBD1 (5 bases). Germline assignment: CDR1 MNHEY and CDR2 SVGAGI. The CDR3 length is 15 residues. V was shortened by 4 bases and J by 6 bases, with 18 bases between the two germline ends. CDR3 residues: CASSSSTGQGAEAFF. DNA for the CDR3: TGTGCCAGCAGTTCCTCCACAGGTCAAGGGGCTGAAGCTTTCTTT.

The gene calls are TRBV20-1 and TRBJ2-7; D ambiguous. V gave up 6 bases and J gave up 5 bases, with 11 bases separating them. Germline values: CDR1 DFQATT, CDR2 SNEGSKA (reference sequence). The CDR3 is made up of 11 amino acids. The CDR3 loop reads CSATEGHEQYF. The CDR3 nucleotides are TGCAGTGCAACCGAAGGGCACGAGCAGTACTTC.

V gene TRBV29-1 combines with J gene TRBJ2-7; D remains ambiguous. The CDR3 runs to 9 residues. Germline V gives CDR1 SQVTM, CDR2 ANQGSEA. Trimming cost V 5 bases and J 6 bases, with 5 bases left between them. The CDR3 region has the DNA TGCAGCGTTCTACGCGAGCAGTACTTC. Its protein product is CSVLREQYF.

Turning to this clone: Other DNA variants within this sample encode the same CDR3. Written as DNA, the CDR3 is TGTGCCACCAGCAGAGACCGGAACACTGAAGCTTTCTTT. Its protein is CATSRDRNTEAFF. The V gene is TRBV15, the J gene TRBJ1-1; D remains unclear. Germline V lookup: CDR1 LNHNV, CDR2 YYDKDF (reference sequence). The CDR3 contains 13 residues. Trimming left V 0 bases short and J 1 base short, with 3 bases between.

This sequence joins TRBV29-1 and TRBJ1-2; TRBD1 matches at 8 bases. Per the germline V gene, CDR1 is SQVTM and CDR2 is ANQGSEA. The CDR3 length is 13 residues. V shed 7 bases, J shed 2 bases, and the junction held 6 bases outside the gene matches. The CDR3 sequence is CSAQDRVNYGYTF. CDR3 nucleotides: TGCAGCGCCCAGGACAGGGTGAACTATGGCTACACCTTC.

This CDR3 reads CASSLETHYGYTF. The CDR3 DNA reads TGCGCCAGCAGCTTGGAAACCCACTATGGCTACACCTTC. V usage is TRBV5-1 and J usage is TRBJ1-2, with D unclear. The V gene's germline CDR1 is SGHRS and CDR2 YFSETQ. Trimming pared 0 bases from V and 3 bases from J, leaving 6 bases between. The CDR3 contains 13 residues. The variable domain in full, with the rest retrieved from reference TRBV5-1 and TRBJ1-2, is KAGVTQTPRYLIKTRGQQVTLSCSPISGHRSVSWYQQTPGQGLQFLFEYFSETQRNKGNFPGRFSGRQFSNSRSEMNVSTLELGDSALYLCASSLETHYGYTFGSGTRLTVV.

With respect to this clone: A read error may produce the germline difference seen at one junction end. The V and J genes are TRBV6-5 and TRBJ2-2, with D maybe TRBD2 (6 bases). Looked up from germline, CDR1 is MNHEY and CDR2 is SVGAGI. The length of the CDR3 is 15 residues. The CDR3 DNA reads as TGTGCCAGCAGTTACAGGCTAGCGAATACCGGGGAGCTGTTTTTT. Translation gives CASSYRLANTGELFF.

The V gene is TRBV4-2, the J gene TRBJ2-1, with 7 bases matching TRBD2. V trimming: 0 bases; J trimming: 6 bases; junction bases outside the gene matches: 5. This CDR3 has 15 residues. Germline CDR1 and CDR2: LGHNA and YNFKEQ. The DNA for the CDR3 is TGTGCCAGCAGCCAAGATCCTAGCGGAGGCAATGAGCAGTTCTTC. The encoded protein is CASSQDPSGGNEQFF.

The chain carries TRBV5-6 and TRBJ1-2; D is uncertain. V was pared by 2 bases and J by 1 base, with 12 bases between. This CDR3 region has 15 residues. Looked up from germline, CDR1 is SGHDT and CDR2 is YYEEEE. The chain's CDR3 is CASSFSPRFNYGYTF. Here the CDR3 DNA reads TGTGCCAGCAGCTTCTCCCCCCGATTTAACTATGGCTACACCTTC.

This clone was observed a single time. One end of the junction varies from germline; a read error may be responsible. This sequence joins TRBV5-1 and TRBJ2-2; 10 bases are a match to TRBD2. This CDR3 has 17 amino acids. Per germline, CDR1 SGHRS and CDR2 YFSETQ. In DNA, the CDR3 is TGCACCAGCAGCTTCGGCCTAGCGGGAGTTCCCACCGGGGAGCTGTTTTTT. It yields the protein CTSSFGLAGVPTGELFF.

The chain carries TRBV6-5 and TRBJ2-3; TRBD2 agrees at 7 bases. V was clipped by 4 bases and J by 1 base; unmatched bases: 5. This CDR3 has 15 amino acids. Germline CDR1 is MNHEY and CDR2 is SVGAGI. As DNA, the CDR3 is TGTGCCAGCAGTTTCTCTGGGAGGGGCACAGATACGCAGTATTTT. Amino acids: CASSFSGRGTDTQYF.

This chain uses TRBV6-5 with TRBJ2-7; D remains ambiguous. The CDR3 loop spans 13 amino acids. From germline, CDR1 is MNHEY and CDR2 SVGAGI. The V and J ends lost 2 bases and 11 bases respectively, with 16 bases between them. The DNA for the CDR3 is TGTGCCAGCAGTTACGGAGTGGCAGCCCGGGAGTACTTC. Protein sequence: CASSYGVAAREYF.

This sequence joins TRBV2 and TRBJ2-4, with 8 bases that match TRBD1. CDR3 length: 13 residues. The junction had 7 bases not matched to a gene; V was cut back by 11 bases and J by 4 bases. Looked up from germline, CDR1 is SNHLY and CDR2 is FYNNEI. CDR3 sequence reads: CAGRQGLKNIQYF. CDR3 in DNA: TGTGCCGGACGACAGGGGTTAAAAAACATTCAGTACTTC. Filled out from reference TRBV2 and TRBJ2-4, the complete variable domain reads EPEVTQTPSHQVTQMGQEVILRCVPISNHLYFYWYRQILGQKVEFLVSFYNNEISEKSEIFDDQFSVERPDGSNFTLKIRSTKLEDSAMYFCAGRQGLKNIQYFGAGTRLSVL.